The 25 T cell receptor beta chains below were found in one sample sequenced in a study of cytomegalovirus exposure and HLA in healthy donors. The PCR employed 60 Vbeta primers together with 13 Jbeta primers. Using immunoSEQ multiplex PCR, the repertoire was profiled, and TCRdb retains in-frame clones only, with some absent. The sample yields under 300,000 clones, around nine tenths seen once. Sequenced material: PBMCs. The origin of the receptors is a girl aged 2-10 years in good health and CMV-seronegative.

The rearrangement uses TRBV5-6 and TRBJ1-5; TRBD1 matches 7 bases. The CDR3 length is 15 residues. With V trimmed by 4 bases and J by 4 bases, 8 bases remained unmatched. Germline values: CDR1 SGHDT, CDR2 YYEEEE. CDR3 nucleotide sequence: TGTGCCAGCAGCGAGGCAGGGGGTTCAAATCAGCCCCAGCATTTT. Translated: CASSEAGGSNQPQHF. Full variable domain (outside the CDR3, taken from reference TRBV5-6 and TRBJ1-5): DAGVTQSPTHLIKTRGQQVTLRCSPKSGHDTVSWYQQALGQGPQFIFQYYEEEERQRGNFPDRFSGHQFPNYSSELNVNALLLGDSALYLCASSEAGGSNQPQHFGDGTRLSIL.

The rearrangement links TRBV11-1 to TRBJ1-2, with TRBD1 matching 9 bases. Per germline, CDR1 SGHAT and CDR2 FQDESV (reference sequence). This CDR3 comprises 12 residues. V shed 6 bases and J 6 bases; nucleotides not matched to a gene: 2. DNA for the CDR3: TGTGCCAGCAGGACAGGGGGTAATGGCTACACCTTC. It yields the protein CASRTGGNGYTF.

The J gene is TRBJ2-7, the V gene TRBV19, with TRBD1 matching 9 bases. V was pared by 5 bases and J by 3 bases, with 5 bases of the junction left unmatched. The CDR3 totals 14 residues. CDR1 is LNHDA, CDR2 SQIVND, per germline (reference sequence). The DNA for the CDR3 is TGTGCCAGTAGTGCCTCGGGACAGGGCTACGAGCAGTACTTC. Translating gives CASSASGQGYEQYF.

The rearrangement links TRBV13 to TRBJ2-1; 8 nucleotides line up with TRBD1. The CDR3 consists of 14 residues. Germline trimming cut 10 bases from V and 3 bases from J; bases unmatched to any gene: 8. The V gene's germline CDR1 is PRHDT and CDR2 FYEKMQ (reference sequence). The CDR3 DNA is TGTGCCACCGCTGAAGGACAGGGCTACAATGAGCAGTTCTTC. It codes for CATAEGQGYNEQFF.

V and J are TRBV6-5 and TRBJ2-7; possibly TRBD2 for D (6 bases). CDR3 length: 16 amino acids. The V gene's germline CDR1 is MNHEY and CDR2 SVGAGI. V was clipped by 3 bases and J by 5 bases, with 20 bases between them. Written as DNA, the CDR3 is TGTGCCAGCAGTTATCGGGGTTGGCTAGCGAGCGACGAGCAGTACTTC. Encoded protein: CASSYRGWLASDEQYF.

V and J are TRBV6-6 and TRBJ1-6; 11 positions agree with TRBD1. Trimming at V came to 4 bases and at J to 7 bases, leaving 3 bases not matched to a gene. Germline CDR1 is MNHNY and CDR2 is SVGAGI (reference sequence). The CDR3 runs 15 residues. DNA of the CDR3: TGTGCCAGCAGTTTGGGACAGGGGGTGAATTCACCCCTCCACTTT. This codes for CASSLGQGVNSPLHF.

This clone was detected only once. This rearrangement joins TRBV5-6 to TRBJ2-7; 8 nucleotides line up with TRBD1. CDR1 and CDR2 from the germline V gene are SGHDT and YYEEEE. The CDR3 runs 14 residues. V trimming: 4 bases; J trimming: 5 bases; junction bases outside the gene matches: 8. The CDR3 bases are TGTGCCAGCAGCCCTGGACAGGGTCAGGACGAGCAGTACTTC. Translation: CASSPGQGQDEQYF.

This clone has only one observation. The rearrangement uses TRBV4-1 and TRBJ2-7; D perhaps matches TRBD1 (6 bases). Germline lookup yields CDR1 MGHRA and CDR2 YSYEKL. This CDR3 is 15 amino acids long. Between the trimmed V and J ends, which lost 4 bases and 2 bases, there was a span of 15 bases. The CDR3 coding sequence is TGCGCCAGCAGCCGAATCCAGGGGCTCCCCTACGAGCAGTACTTC. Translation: CASSRIQGLPYEQYF.

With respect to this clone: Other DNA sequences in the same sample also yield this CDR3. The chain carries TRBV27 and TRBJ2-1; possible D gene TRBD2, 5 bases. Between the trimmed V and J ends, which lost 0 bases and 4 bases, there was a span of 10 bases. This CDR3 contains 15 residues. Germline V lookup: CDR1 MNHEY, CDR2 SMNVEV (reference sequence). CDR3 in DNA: TGTGCCAGCAGTTTATCTGGAGGTGCTTACAATGAGCAGTTCTTC. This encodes CASSLSGGAYNEQFF.

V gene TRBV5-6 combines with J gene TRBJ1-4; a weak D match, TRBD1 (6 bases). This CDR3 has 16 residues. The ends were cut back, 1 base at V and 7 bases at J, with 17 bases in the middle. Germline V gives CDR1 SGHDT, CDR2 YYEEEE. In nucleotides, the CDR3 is TGTGCCAGCAGCTTGACGGGGGGCGCAGGCGGTGAAAAACTGTTTTTT. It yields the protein CASSLTGGAGGEKLFF. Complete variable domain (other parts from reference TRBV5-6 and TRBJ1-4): DAGVTQSPTHLIKTRGQQVTLRCSPKSGHDTVSWYQQALGQGPQFIFQYYEEEERQRGNFPDRFSGHQFPNYSSELNVNALLLGDSALYLCASSLTGGAGGEKLFFGSGTQLSVL.

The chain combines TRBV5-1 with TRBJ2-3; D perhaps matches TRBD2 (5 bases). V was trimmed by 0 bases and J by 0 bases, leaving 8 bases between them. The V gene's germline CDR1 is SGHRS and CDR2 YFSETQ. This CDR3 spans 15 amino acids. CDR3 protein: CASSLVTGSTDTQYF. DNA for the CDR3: TGCGCCAGCAGCTTGGTTACGGGGAGCACAGATACGCAGTATTTT.

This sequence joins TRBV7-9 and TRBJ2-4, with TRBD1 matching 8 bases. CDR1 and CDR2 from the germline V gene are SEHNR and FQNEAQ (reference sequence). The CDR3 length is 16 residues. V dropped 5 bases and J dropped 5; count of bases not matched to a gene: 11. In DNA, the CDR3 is TGTGCCAGCAGCATCAGACAGGGGTCTGGCGAAAACATTCAGTACTTC. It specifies CASSIRQGSGENIQYF.

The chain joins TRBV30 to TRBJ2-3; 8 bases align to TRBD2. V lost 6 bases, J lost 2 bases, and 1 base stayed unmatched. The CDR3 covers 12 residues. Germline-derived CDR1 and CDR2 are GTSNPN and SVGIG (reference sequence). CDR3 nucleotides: TGTGCCTGTAGCGGGAACACAGATACGCAGTATTTT. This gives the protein CACSGNTDTQYF. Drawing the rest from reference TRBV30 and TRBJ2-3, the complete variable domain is SQTIHQWPATLVQPVGSPLSLECTVEGTSNPNLYWYRQAAGRGLQLLFYSVGIGQISSEVPQNLSASRPQDRQFILSSKKLLLSDSGFYLCACSGNTDTQYFGPGTRLTVL.

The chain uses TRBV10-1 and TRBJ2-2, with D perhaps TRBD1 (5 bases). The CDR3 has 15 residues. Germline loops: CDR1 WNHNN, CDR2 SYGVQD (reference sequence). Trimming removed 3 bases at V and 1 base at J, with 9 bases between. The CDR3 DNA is TGCGCCAGCAGTGAAAGGACAATGAACACCGGGGAGCTGTTTTTT. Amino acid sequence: CASSERTMNTGELFF.

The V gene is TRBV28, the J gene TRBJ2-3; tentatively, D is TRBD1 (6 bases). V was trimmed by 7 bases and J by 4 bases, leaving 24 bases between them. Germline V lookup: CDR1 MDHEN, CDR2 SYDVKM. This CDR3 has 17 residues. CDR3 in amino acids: CASNLGTLTGSPDTQYF. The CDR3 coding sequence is TGTGCCAGCAATTTGGGGACACTAACAGGGAGCCCAGATACGCAGTATTTT. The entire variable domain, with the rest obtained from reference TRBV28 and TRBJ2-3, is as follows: DVKVTQSSRYLVKRTGEKVFLECVQDMDHENMFWYRQDPGLGLRLIYFSYDVKMKEKGDIPEGYSVSREKKERFSLILESASTNQTSMYLCASNLGTLTGSPDTQYFGPGTRLTVL.

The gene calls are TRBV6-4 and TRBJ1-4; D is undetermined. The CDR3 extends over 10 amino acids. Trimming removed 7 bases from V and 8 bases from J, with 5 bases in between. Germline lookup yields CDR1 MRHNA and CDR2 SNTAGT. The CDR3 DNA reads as TGTGCCAGCACCCGGGAAAAACTGTTTTTT. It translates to CASTREKLFF.

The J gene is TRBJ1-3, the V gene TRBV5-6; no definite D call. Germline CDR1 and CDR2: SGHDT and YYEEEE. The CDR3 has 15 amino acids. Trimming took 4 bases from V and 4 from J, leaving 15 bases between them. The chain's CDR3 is CASSLVGRLGNTIYF. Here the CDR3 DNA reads TGTGCCAGCAGCCTGGTTGGCAGACTCGGAAACACCATATATTTT.

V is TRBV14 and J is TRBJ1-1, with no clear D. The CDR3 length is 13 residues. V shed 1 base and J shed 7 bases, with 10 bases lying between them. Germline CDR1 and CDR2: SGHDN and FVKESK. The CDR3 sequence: CASSQGGWSEAFF. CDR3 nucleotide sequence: TGTGCCAGCAGCCAAGGCGGGTGGAGTGAAGCTTTCTTT. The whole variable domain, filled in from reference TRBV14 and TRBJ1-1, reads EAGVTQFPSHSVIEKGQTVTLRCDPISGHDNLYWYRRVMGKEIKFLLHFVKESKQDESGMPNNRFLAERTGGTYSTLKVQPAELEDSGVYFCASSQGGWSEAFFGQGTRLTVV.

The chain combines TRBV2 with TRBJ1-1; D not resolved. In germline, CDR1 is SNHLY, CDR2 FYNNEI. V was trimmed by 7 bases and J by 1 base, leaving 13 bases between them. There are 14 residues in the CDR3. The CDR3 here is CASNYEETNTEAFF. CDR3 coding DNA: TGTGCCAGCAATTACGAGGAGACGAACACTGAAGCTTTCTTT.

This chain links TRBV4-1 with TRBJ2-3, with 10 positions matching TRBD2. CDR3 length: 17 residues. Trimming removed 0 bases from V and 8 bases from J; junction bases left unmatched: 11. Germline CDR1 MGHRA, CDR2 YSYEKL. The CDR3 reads CASSQDREREGRSTQYF. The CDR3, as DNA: TGCGCCAGCAGCCAAGATCGTGAGCGGGAGGGCCGGAGTACGCAGTATTTT.

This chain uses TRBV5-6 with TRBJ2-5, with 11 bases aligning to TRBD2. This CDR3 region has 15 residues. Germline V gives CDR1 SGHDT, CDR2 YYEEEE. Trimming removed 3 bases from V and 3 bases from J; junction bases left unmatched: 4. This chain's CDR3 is CASSWGLADKETQYF. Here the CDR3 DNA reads TGTGCCAGCAGCTGGGGACTAGCGGATAAAGAGACCCAGTACTTC.

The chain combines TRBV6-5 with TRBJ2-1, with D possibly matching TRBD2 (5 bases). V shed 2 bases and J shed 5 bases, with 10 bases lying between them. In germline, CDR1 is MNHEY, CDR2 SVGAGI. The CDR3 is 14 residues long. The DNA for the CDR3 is TGTGCCAGCAGTTACCTGACTAACCACAATGAGCAGTTCTTC. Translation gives CASSYLTNHNEQFF.

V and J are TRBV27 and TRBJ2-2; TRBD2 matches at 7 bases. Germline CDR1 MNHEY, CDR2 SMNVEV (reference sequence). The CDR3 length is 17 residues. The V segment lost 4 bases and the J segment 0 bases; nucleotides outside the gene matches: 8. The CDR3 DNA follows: TGTGCCAGCAGTTCCGTTTCCAGCGGGGCGAACACCGGGGAGCTGTTTTTT. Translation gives CASSSVSSGANTGELFF.

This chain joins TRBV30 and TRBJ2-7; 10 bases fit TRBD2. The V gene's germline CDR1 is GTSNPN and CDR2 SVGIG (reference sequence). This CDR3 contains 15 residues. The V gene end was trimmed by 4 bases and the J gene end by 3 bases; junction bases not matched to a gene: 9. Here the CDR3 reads CAWTAPVAGGYEQYF. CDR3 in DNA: TGTGCCTGGACCGCCCCGGTAGCGGGGGGCTACGAGCAGTACTTC. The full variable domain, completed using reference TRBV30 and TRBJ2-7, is SQTIHQWPATLVQPVGSPLSLECTVEGTSNPNLYWYRQAAGRGLQLLFYSVGIGQISSEVPQNLSASRPQDRQFILSSKKLLLSDSGFYLCAWTAPVAGGYEQYFGPGTRLTVT.

The CDR3 DNA reads TGTGCCAGCAGTGAATCCGGCTCCTACAATGAGCAGTTCTTC. It yields the protein CASSESGSYNEQFF. The genes are TRBV2 and TRBJ2-1, with D uncertain. The V and J ends lost 2 bases and 0 bases respectively, with 5 bases between them. The CDR3 is made up of 14 amino acids. Germline V gene sequence: CDR1 SNHLY, CDR2 FYNNEI.